This TCR beta chain is from a study of T cells in Graves' hyperthyroidism and ophthalmopathy. Diagnosis rested on symptoms, serum thyroxine and TRAb, thyroid ultrasound, and orbital computed tomography. The CDR3 contains 15 residues. Germline-derived CDR1 and CDR2 are SGHAT and FQDESV (reference sequence). V was pared by 5 bases and J by 1 base, with 11 bases between. This clonotype appeared a single time. Its antigen remains unidentified. General study results and limits: From stable hyperthyroidism, ophthalmopathy was separated by a 13 V-J model.

Using RNA transcripts as the source, TCR beta CDR3 regions were amplified. The HTBI primer set drove a first-round RT-PCR of the TCR CDR3. TCRdb reprocessed the multiplex PCR reads via MiXCR and lists one record per CDR3 protein. The sample has almost 500,000 distinct CDR3 sequences; under 25% are singletons. The gene calls are TRBV11-1 and TRBJ2-2, with D perhaps matching TRBD2 (6 bases). Input material: blood. This clonotype was obtained from a woman between 65 and 79 years old with Graves' ophthalmopathy. The CDR3 is CASSPGEENTGELFF. CDR3 sequence (DNA): TGTGCCAGCAGCCCCGGGGAGGAGAACACCGGGGAGCTGTTTTTT.